The clone carrying this T cell receptor (beta chain) turned up a few times. No antigen is known for it. This sample was included in a study of cytomegalovirus exposure and HLA in healthy donors. TCRdb's table, derived via immunoSEQ multiplex PCR, lists solely in-frame clones and lacks some. The repertoire holds around 130,000 clones, with 85% to 90% as singletons. V lost 4 bases and J lost 3, with 11 bases in between. The CDR3 spans 13 residues. Germline V gives CDR1 SGHKS, CDR2 YYEKEE (reference sequence). General study results and limits: According to a subsequent analysis, TCR clusters from the first cohort were inclined to appear together in the 110 or so validation repertoires. Many donors carried some public TCRs, although rarity characterized most TCR sequences. A few of the chains that were CMV-associated were confirmed in vitro to be specific for CMV antigens. TCR beta chains numbering 164 were designated cytomegalovirus-associated.

The sample consisted of PBMCs. The TCR comes from a man between 25 and 39 years old in good health and CMV-seronegative. V usage is TRBV5-5 and J usage is TRBJ2-7; TRBD1 is a possible D gene (5 bases). CDR3 amino acids: CASSTQGIYEQYF. DNA for the CDR3: TGTGCCAGCAGCACCCAGGGAATCTACGAGCAGTACTTC.